Following are 10 T cell receptor beta chains from one sample sequenced in a study of metastatic and nonmetastatic thyroid tumors. Thyroid surgery took place with no prior treatment in any patient. TCRdb reanalyzed the PCR reads via MiXCR. Here the sample spans 26,000 or so clones, about 15% being singletons. The material sequenced was blood. The receptors come from a female donor with papillary thyroid cancer or a benign thyroid nodule (not recorded which). Some clones in this sample may be carry-over from other donors' samples.

This clone was seen repeatedly, ten times or more. CDR3 DNA: TGTGCCAGCAGCTTATCCCCTTGGGGGGACGTTGGAACAGATACGCAGTATTTT. It translates to CASSLSPWGDVGTDTQYF. The rearrangement joins TRBV7-9 to TRBJ2-3; possible D gene TRBD2, 6 bases. V was pared by 2 bases and J by 3 bases, with 21 bases between. The CDR3 is 18 amino acids. Germline assignment: CDR1 SEHNR and CDR2 FQNEAQ (reference sequence). Using reference TRBV7-9 and TRBJ2-3 for the parts outside the CDR3, the full variable domain is DTGVSQNPRHKITKRGQNVTFRCDPISEHNRLYWYRQTLGQGPEFLTYFQNEAQLEKSRLLSDRFSAERPKGSFSTLEIQRTEQGDSAMYLCASSLSPWGDVGTDTQYFGPGTRLTVL.

The V gene is TRBV30, the J gene TRBJ2-2; 7 bases line up with TRBD2. V lost 1 base and J lost 5; bases outside the gene matches: 4. CDR1 GTSNPN and CDR2 SVGIG come from the germline V gene (reference sequence). This CDR3 contains 14 residues. DNA for the CDR3: TGTGCCTGGAGTGCGACTAGCCGGACCGGGGAGCTGTTTTTT. This translates into CAWSATSRTGELFF.

This clone was found many times. The rearrangement uses TRBV9 and TRBJ2-7; 8 bases agree with TRBD1. CDR3 length: 15 amino acids. V gave up 5 bases and J gave up 0 bases; unmatched junction bases: 7. CDR1 and CDR2 (germline): SGDLS, YYNGEE. The CDR3 coding sequence is TGTGCCAGCAGTTACGGACAGGGAAACTCCTACGAGCAGTACTTC. Residues: CASSYGQGNSYEQYF.

This clone has at least ten counts. DNA of the CDR3: TGTGCCAGCAGCCAAGGGGCTAGCGGGAGTTCAGAGACCCAGTACTTC. Translated, it gives CASSQGASGSSETQYF. This rearrangement joins TRBV3-1 to TRBJ2-5; 10 bases agree with TRBD2. V was clipped by 1 base and J by 4 bases; unmatched bases: 6. The CDR3 runs 16 residues. The germline gives CDR1 LGHDT, CDR2 YNNKEL (reference sequence).

By proportion, this clone is medium-sized. The chain uses TRBV20-1 and TRBJ1-6; tentatively, D is TRBD1 (6 bases). This CDR3 has 14 amino acids. The germline V gene encodes CDR1 DFQATT and CDR2 SNEGSKA (reference sequence). V lost 7 bases to trimming and J lost 7 bases, with 17 bases between them. The CDR3 DNA follows: TGCAGTGTCGAGGCCTGGGACAAGAATTCACCCCTCCACTTT. As protein: CSVEAWDKNSPLHF.

This clone rates as medium-sized. The chain has TRBV2 and TRBJ1-2; 9 bases agree with TRBD1. Germline loops: CDR1 SNHLY, CDR2 FYNNEI. The CDR3 spans 11 residues. The J segment lost 5 bases and the V segment lost 8 bases, leaving 0 bases of the junction unmatched. This CDR3 reads CASGQGYGYTF. The CDR3 DNA is TGTGCCAGCGGACAGGGGTATGGCTACACCTTC.

This clone was counted at least ten times. This chain links TRBV9 with TRBJ1-1; no firm D call. Per the germline V gene, CDR1 is SGDLS and CDR2 is YYNGEE. The CDR3 consists of 13 residues. V lost 0 bases and J 7 bases, leaving 10 bases between the germline ends. The CDR3, as DNA: TGTGCCAGCAGCGTAGCGGCAGATCTTGAAGCTTTCTTT. Translation gives CASSVAADLEAFF.

This clone is medium-sized within its sample. The rearrangement links TRBV7-2 to TRBJ2-7; D may be TRBD2 (5 bases). Germline CDR1 reads SGHTA; CDR2 reads FQGNSA. The CDR3 sequence is 15 residues long. Trimming took 3 bases from V and 0 from J, leaving 12 bases between them. CDR3 nucleotides: TGTGCCAGCAGCTTCCCCCCCGGGGTCTCCTACGAGCAGTACTTC. Its translation is CASSFPPGVSYEQYF.

In its sample, this clone was seen many times. CDR3 amino acids: CSVGGSTDTQYF. DNA of the CDR3: TGCAGTGTAGGCGGGAGCACAGATACGCAGTATTTT. The chain carries TRBV20-1 and TRBJ2-3, with D tentatively TRBD2 (5 bases). Germline V gene data show CDR1 as DFQATT and CDR2 as SNEGSKA (reference sequence). The V end lost 7 bases, the J end lost 0 bases, and 8 bases lay between the germline ends. The CDR3 length is 12 residues.

The rearrangement links TRBV20-1 to TRBJ1-6; D is possibly TRBD1 (5 bases). Germline loops: CDR1 DFQATT, CDR2 SNEGSKA (reference sequence). Trimming left V 3 bases short and J 0 bases short, with 12 bases between. CDR3 size: 16 residues. The CDR3 DNA follows: TGCAGTGCTAGGGAACAGGCGGGCTCCTATAATTCACCCCTCCACTTT. This gives the protein CSAREQAGSYNSPLHF.